These 18 T cell receptor beta chains were all obtained from the same sample, sequenced in a study of blood T cells in healthy people across ages. Combining a sample-barcoded 5' primer with a J-beta primer mix, a second PCR ran for about 7 to 11 cycles. TCRdb reanalysed the 5' RACE reads using MiXCR and keeps one entry per CDR3 protein. The table includes 730,000 or so distinct CDR3 sequences, 40% to 45% detected once. What was sequenced was blood. The receptors originated from a man older than 75 in good health.

To note about this clonotype: This could be a read error, since a much larger clone is one nucleotide away. The genes are TRBV29-1 and TRBJ2-7; D not resolved. CDR1 is SQVTM, CDR2 ANQGSEA, per germline. The CDR3 is 12 residues long. The V end lost 4 bases, the J end lost 3 bases, and 10 bases lay between the germline ends. The DNA for the CDR3 is TGCAGCGTTGTAGGCACTATCTACGAGCAGTACTTC. This gives the protein CSVVGTIYEQYF.

This clonotype has a handful of counts. The V call is TRBV20-1, the J call TRBJ2-7, with a possible D match to TRBD2 (5 bases). The germline V and J ends were trimmed by 0 bases and 0 bases, with 15 bases remaining between them. The CDR3 totals 16 residues. Germline CDR1 and CDR2: DFQATT and SNEGSKA (reference sequence). CDR3 loop: CSARDLPAANSYEQYF. In DNA, the CDR3 is TGCAGTGCTAGAGACCTTCCAGCGGCGAACTCCTACGAGCAGTACTTC.

The V and J genes are TRBV9 and TRBJ2-7, with D tentatively TRBD1 or TRBD2 (5 bases each). The CDR3 covers 15 residues. CDR1 is SGDLS, CDR2 YYNGEE, per germline. V lost 6 bases and J 2 bases, leaving 18 bases between the germline ends. CDR3 sequence reads: CASTLSVGAPYEQYF. The CDR3 bases are TGTGCCAGCACACTATCCGTCGGGGCCCCCTACGAGCAGTACTTC.

A word on this clonotype: The junction departs from germline at one end; a sequencing error may be responsible. This rearrangement joins TRBV12-3 or TRBV12-4 to TRBJ2-3; D possibly corresponds to TRBD1 (5 bases). This CDR3 has 16 amino acids. This chain's CDR3 is CASSFEGAGLTDMQYF. The CDR3 DNA sequence: TGTGCCAGCAGTTTTGAAGGGGCAGGGCTCACAGATATGCAGTATTTT.

This clonotype was observed many times. The chain is built from TRBV7-2 and TRBJ2-4, with TRBD2 matching over 8 bases. The germline V gene encodes CDR1 SGHTA and CDR2 FQGNSA. The CDR3 has 15 residues. V shed 5 bases and J 1 base; nucleotides not matched to a gene: 4. Written as DNA, the CDR3 is TGTGCCAGCAGCCCGTTAGCGGGGGCCAAAAACATTCAGTACTTC. It is translated as CASSPLAGAKNIQYF.

Of note for this clonotype: Germline is not matched at one junction end, which may reflect a read error. This rearrangement joins TRBV5-1 to TRBJ2-7, with D perhaps assigned TRBD1 or TRBD2 (5 bases each). The length of the CDR3 is 12 residues. Per germline, CDR1 SGHRS and CDR2 YFSETQ. This CDR3 is CASNLGDYEQYF. In DNA, the CDR3 is TGCGCCAGCAACTTGGGGGACTACGAGCAGTACTTC.

The chain carries TRBV20-1 and TRBJ2-5; D remains ambiguous. CDR1 is DFQATT and CDR2 is SNEGSKA in the germline V gene (reference sequence). V was trimmed by 3 bases and J by 0 bases, leaving 5 bases between them. The CDR3 contains 12 residues. CDR3 residues: CSASTNQETQYF. CDR3 sequence (DNA): TGCAGTGCTAGTACTAACCAAGAGACCCAGTACTTC.

This chain links TRBV6-6 with TRBJ1-1; tentatively, D is TRBD1 (6 bases). V lost 8 bases to trimming and J lost 6 bases, with 25 bases between them. Germline V lookup: CDR1 MNHNY, CDR2 SVGAGI (reference sequence). This CDR3 contains 16 residues. The CDR3, as DNA: TGTGCCAGCCGCGAAACCGTACAGGGTACCCGTTCTGAAGCTTTCTTT. It is translated as CASRETVQGTRSEAFF.

This clonotype was recorded a few times. Just one base apart from a much larger clone, this may be a read error. This chain links TRBV5-1 with TRBJ2-1; no definite D call. Judging by the DNA end, TRBJ2-7 fits better; the J call may be wrong. The CDR3 contains 19 residues. Germline CDR1 reads SGHRS; CDR2 reads YFSETQ. In DNA form, the CDR3 reads TGCGCCAGCAGCTTGGCCCCGGGTCGAAGCGAAAGCTCCTACAATGAGCAGTACTTC. Its translation is CASSLAPGRSESSYNEQYF.

In its sample, this clonotype was seen a few times. This chain joins TRBV7-2 and TRBJ2-3, with 11 bases matching TRBD2. J gave up 10 bases and V 5 bases, and 8 bases lay outside the gene matches. CDR3 length: 14 amino acids. CDR1 SGHTA and CDR2 FQGNSA come from the germline V gene. The CDR3 here is CASSPAVSGRAQYF. Here the CDR3 DNA reads TGTGCCAGCAGCCCCGCCGTTAGCGGGAGGGCGCAGTATTTT. The variable domain in full, with the rest retrieved from reference TRBV7-2 and TRBJ2-3, is GAGVSQSPSNKVTEKGKDVELRCDPISGHTALYWYRQSLGQGLEFLIYFQGNSAPDKSGLPSDRFSAERTGGSVSTLTIQRTQQEDSAVYLCASSPAVSGRAQYFGPGTRLTVL.

The CDR3 loop is CASSAPLGTEAFF. The CDR3 coding sequence is TGTGCCAGCAGCGCCCCTTTGGGTACTGAAGCTTTCTTT. This chain links TRBV9 with TRBJ1-1; D ambiguous. Germline lookup yields CDR1 SGDLS and CDR2 YYNGEE. V gave up 3 bases and J gave up 5 bases, with 11 bases separating them. This CDR3 region has 13 residues.

The V and J genes are TRBV6-2 or TRBV6-3 and TRBJ1-5; D unclear. Deletions cut 1 base from V and 1 base from J, with 2 bases between. In germline, CDR1 is MNHEY, CDR2 SVGEGT. The CDR3 loop spans 13 amino acids. The CDR3 loop is CASSYWSNQPQHF. DNA for the CDR3: TGTGCCAGCAGTTACTGGAGCAATCAGCCCCAGCATTTT.

The rearrangement links TRBV9 to TRBJ2-2; D is possibly TRBD2 (5 bases). The length of the CDR3 is 16 residues. Germline CDR1 is SGDLS and CDR2 is YYNGEE. V was clipped by 0 bases and J by 0 bases, with 9 bases between them. The CDR3 DNA reads TGTGCCAGCAGCGTAGCGGCGGGCGCGAACACCGGGGAGCTGTTTTTT. Its protein product is CASSVAAGANTGELFF.

In the case of this clonotype: One end of the junction is discordant with germline, which a read error may explain. This rearrangement joins TRBV7-2 to TRBJ2-5; D is uncertain. Germline V gives CDR1 SGHTA, CDR2 FQGNSA. This CDR3 is 14 amino acids long. The CDR3 here is CANSLAGAGETQYF. The CDR3, as DNA: TGTGCCAACAGCTTAGCAGGAGCCGGAGAGACCCAGTACTTC.

The chain links TRBV7-2 to TRBJ2-2, with D unresolved. V was pared by 1 base and J by 6 bases, with 9 bases between. The germline gives CDR1 SGHTA, CDR2 FQGNSA. CDR3 length equals 14 residues. The CDR3 DNA reads as TGTGCCAGCAGCTTAGAACTTGGGGCCGGGGAGCTGTTTTTT. It translates to CASSLELGAGELFF.

This clonotype has a handful of counts. The genes are TRBV20-1 and TRBJ2-7, with TRBD1 matching 8 bases. Germline V gives CDR1 DFQATT, CDR2 SNEGSKA (reference sequence). CDR3 size: 12 residues. Trimming removed 4 bases from V and 7 bases from J; junction bases left unmatched: 6. The CDR3 DNA follows: TGCAGTGCTACCCAGGGGGCGACGGAGCAGTACTTC. Amino acid sequence: CSATQGATEQYF.

Remarks on this clonotype: One end of the junction is discordant with germline, which a read error may explain. The chain uses TRBV20-1 and TRBJ2-4; weak D call: TRBD1 (6 bases). The germline CDR1 and CDR2 sequences are DFQATT and SNEGSKA (reference sequence). The CDR3 extends over 14 amino acids. The CDR3 loop is CSARVPTGPYEQNF. In nucleotides, the CDR3 is TGCAGTGCTAGGGTCCCGACAGGTCCGTACGAGCAGAACTTC.

This clonotype was detected only a few times. The chain joins TRBV6-5 to TRBJ2-4; D is possibly TRBD2 (6 bases). V dropped 0 bases and J dropped 5 bases, with 8 bases sitting between them. CDR1 and CDR2 (germline): MNHEY, SVGAGI. This CDR3 is built from 14 residues. CDR3 residues: CASSYSRGENIQYF. For the CDR3, the DNA is TGTGCCAGCAGTTACTCGCGGGGAGAAAACATTCAGTACTTC.